This T cell receptor (beta chain) was obtained from a study of CDR3 diversity in severe acne. This clonotype was recorded many times. TCRdb fed the PCR reads into MiXCR, producing one record per CDR3 protein. The repertoire holds tens of thousands of distinct CDR3 sequences, 51% seen once, with approximately 14% in the top ten. CDR3 length: 13 residues. Germline-derived CDR1 and CDR2 are SGHTS and YDEGEE. V was shortened by 5 bases and J by 5 bases, with 13 bases between the two germline ends. Sequences were obtained from blood. The chain couples TRBV5-8 to TRBJ1-2, with D perhaps TRBD1 (6 bases). This receptor was obtained from a male donor in good health, without acne. The CDR3 is CASSDGQSYGYTF. The CDR3 DNA is TGTGCCAGCAGTGACGGACAGTCGTATGGCTACACCTTC. Combining the CDR3 with reference TRBV5-8 and TRBJ1-2 gives the whole variable domain EAGVTQSPTHLIKTRGQQATLRCSPISGHTSVYWYQQALGLGLQFLLWYDEGEERNRGNFPPRFSGRQFPNYSSELNVNALELEDSALYLCASSDGQSYGYTFGSGTRLTVV.